The 23 T cell receptor beta chains below come from one sample, sequenced in a study of T cells in localized non-small cell lung cancer. Here immunoSEQ multiplex PCR was the method, and the copy in TCRdb shows in-frame clones only, minus some. The data show around 96,000 clones, approximately 91% seen once. The specimen was PBMCs, collected before any cancer treatment. The receptors shown here come from a woman aged 35 to 70 with stage II squamous cell lung carcinoma.

The rearrangement joins TRBV2 to TRBJ1-2, with 7 bases identical to TRBD1. CDR3 length: 12 amino acids. J was trimmed by 8 bases and V by 6 bases; bases with no gene match: 6. The germline CDR1 and CDR2 sequences are SNHLY and FYNNEI. The DNA of the CDR3 is TGTGCCAGCAGCCTCACAGGGGACGGCTACACCTTC. Residues: CASSLTGDGYTF.

J is TRBJ1-1 and V is TRBV20-1; D unresolved. V lost 3 bases to trimming and J lost 3 bases, with 5 bases between them. Per the germline V gene, CDR1 is DFQATT and CDR2 is SNEGSKA (reference sequence). The CDR3 length is 11 residues. The CDR3 reads CSASPYTEAFF. DNA for the CDR3: TGCAGTGCTAGCCCTTACACTGAAGCTTTCTTT.

This clone was counted a few times. For the CDR3, the DNA is TGCGCCAGCAGGAGGGGGACAGGGGCCTTCGGTGGCTACACCTTC. Encoded protein: CASRRGTGAFGGYTF. This sequence joins TRBV5-1 and TRBJ1-2; 10 nucleotides agree with TRBD1. The junction had 11 bases not matched to a gene; V was cut back by 5 bases and J by 7 bases. The CDR3 consists of 15 residues. In germline, CDR1 is SGHRS, CDR2 YFSETQ.

The chain uses TRBV11-1 and TRBJ2-3; D gene ambiguous. Trimming shortened V by 4 bases and J by 2 bases, and 10 bases separated the two germline ends. The germline V gene has CDR1 SGHAT and CDR2 FQDESV (reference sequence). The CDR3 is made up of 14 amino acids. In DNA form, the CDR3 reads TGTGCCAGCAGCTCCGACGGATACACAGATACGCAGTATTTT. It codes for CASSSDGYTDTQYF.

This chain connects TRBV5-5 to TRBJ1-4, with 11 nucleotides matching TRBD1. Germline V gene data show CDR1 as SGHKS and CDR2 as YYEKEE (reference sequence). V was pared by 1 base and J by 7 bases, with 15 bases of the junction left unmatched. This CDR3 is 19 amino acids long. In nucleotides, the CDR3 is TGTGCCAGCAGCTTGAGGCCTCGGGGACAGGGGGGACTCGCTGAAAAACTGTTTTTT. Residues: CASSLRPRGQGGLAEKLFF.

The chain uses TRBV19 and TRBJ2-1; TRBD1 is a possible D gene (5 bases). CDR3 length: 15 amino acids. V shed 3 bases and J shed 1 base, with 10 bases lying between them. CDR1 is LNHDA, CDR2 SQIVND, per germline (reference sequence). The CDR3 loop reads CASSIYQGSYNEQFF. CDR3 coding DNA: TGTGCCAGTAGTATTTATCAGGGATCCTACAATGAGCAGTTCTTC. Looking up the rest from reference TRBV19 and TRBJ2-1 gives the full variable domain: DGGITQSPKYLFRKEGQNVTLSCEQNLNHDAMYWYRQDPGQGLRLIYYSQIVNDFQKGDIAEGYSVSREKKESFPLTVTSAQKNPTAFYLCASSIYQGSYNEQFFGPGTRLTVL.

The chain joins TRBV5-1 to TRBJ2-1; a weak D match, TRBD1 (7 bases). The V and J ends lost 1 base and 0 bases respectively, with 11 bases between them. The germline gives CDR1 SGHRS, CDR2 YFSETQ. The CDR3 extends over 16 amino acids. This chain's CDR3 is CASSLSGGSSYNEQFF. DNA of the CDR3: TGCGCCAGCAGCTTGTCAGGGGGGAGCTCCTACAATGAGCAGTTCTTC.

The rearrangement uses TRBV28 and TRBJ2-1; 9 positions match TRBD1. This CDR3 is built from 15 residues. The V and J ends lost 5 bases and 8 bases, in that order; junction bases with no gene match: 10. In germline, CDR1 is MDHEN, CDR2 SYDVKM. The CDR3 protein is CASSPIQGASYEQFF. The CDR3 region has the DNA TGTGCCAGCAGTCCCATACAGGGGGCATCATATGAGCAGTTCTTC. The full variable domain, rest sourced from reference TRBV28 and TRBJ2-1, is DVKVTQSSRYLVKRTGEKVFLECVQDMDHENMFWYRQDPGLGLRLIYFSYDVKMKEKGDIPEGYSVSREKKERFSLILESASTNQTSMYLCASSPIQGASYEQFFGPGTRLTVL.

V gene TRBV28 combines with J gene TRBJ2-7; D tentatively fits TRBD1 or TRBD2 (5 bases each). This CDR3 contains 12 residues. The germline V gene has CDR1 MDHEN and CDR2 SYDVKM. V was shortened by 6 bases and J by 3 bases, with 9 bases between the two germline ends. The CDR3 spells CASSGTIYEQYF. DNA for the CDR3: TGTGCCAGCAGCGGGACCATCTACGAGCAGTACTTC.

The chain employs TRBV5-4 and TRBJ2-1, with 14 nucleotides matching TRBD2. The CDR3 consists of 17 residues. Trimming cost V 4 bases and J 10 bases; bases outside gene matches: 13. Germline CDR1 SGHNT, CDR2 YYREEE (reference sequence). The DNA for the CDR3 is TGTGCCAGCAGCACGTCCGGGACTAGCGGGGGTTATAGGGAGCAGTTCTTC. This encodes CASSTSGTSGGYREQFF.

The genes are TRBV5-1 and TRBJ1-2; 7 bases map to TRBD1. Germline V gives CDR1 SGHRS, CDR2 YFSETQ. Trimming removed 3 bases from V and 3 bases from J; junction bases left unmatched: 2. The CDR3 spans 13 residues. This CDR3 reads CASSWDRDYGYTF. DNA of the CDR3: TGCGCCAGCAGCTGGGACAGAGACTATGGCTACACCTTC. Complete variable domain (other parts from reference TRBV5-1 and TRBJ1-2): KAGVTQTPRYLIKTRGQQVTLSCSPISGHRSVSWYQQTPGQGLQFLFEYFSETQRNKGNFPGRFSGRQFSNSRSEMNVSTLELGDSALYLCASSWDRDYGYTFGSGTRLTVV.

The chain carries TRBV5-1 and TRBJ2-3, with 7 bases that match TRBD2. The germline CDR1 and CDR2 sequences are SGHRS and YFSETQ. J lost 5 bases, V lost 3 bases, and 9 bases had no gene match. The CDR3 totals 15 residues. The CDR3 DNA is TGCGCCAGCAGCTCGACTAGCCGAGGGGTAGATACGCAGTATTTT. Its translation is CASSSTSRGVDTQYF. Drawing the rest from reference TRBV5-1 and TRBJ2-3, the complete variable domain is KAGVTQTPRYLIKTRGQQVTLSCSPISGHRSVSWYQQTPGQGLQFLFEYFSETQRNKGNFPGRFSGRQFSNSRSEMNVSTLELGDSALYLCASSSTSRGVDTQYFGPGTRLTVL.

J is TRBJ2-1 and V is TRBV30, with D possibly being TRBD2 (5 bases). The germline V gene has CDR1 GTSNPN and CDR2 SVGIG (reference sequence). The V gene lost 0 bases and the J gene lost 5 bases, with 8 bases spanning the gap. The CDR3 has 13 residues. CDR3: CAWSVGVDNEQFF. DNA for the CDR3: TGTGCCTGGAGTGTGGGAGTCGACAATGAGCAGTTCTTC.

This sequence joins TRBV6-1 and TRBJ2-3; D possibly corresponds to TRBD1 (6 bases). The CDR3 consists of 12 residues. Germline-derived CDR1 and CDR2 are MNHNS and SASEGT. V was cut by 10 bases and J by 0 bases, with 8 bases left in between. CDR3 loop: CATGQSTDTQYF. The DNA for the CDR3 is TGTGCCACAGGACAGAGCACAGATACGCAGTATTTT.

This rearrangement joins TRBV2 to TRBJ2-5; D unresolved. Near its end, the DNA agrees better with TRBJ2-7, so the J call may be wrong. Germline-derived CDR1 and CDR2 are SNHLY and FYNNEI. The CDR3 extends over 14 amino acids. This CDR3 reads CASSEDPRVYEQYF. DNA for the CDR3: TGTGCCAGCAGTGAAGATCCTCGGGTGTACGAGCAGTACTTC.

This clone was picked up one time. The chain has TRBV5-1 and TRBJ1-1; possibly TRBD1 for D (6 bases). The V gene's germline CDR1 is SGHRS and CDR2 YFSETQ. This CDR3 is built from 15 residues. The V gene lost 3 bases and the J gene lost 0 bases, with 12 bases spanning the gap. The CDR3 coding sequence is TGCGCCAGCAGCTCCACCGGGACACTGAACACTGAAGCTTTCTTT. This sequence encodes CASSSTGTLNTEAFF. Drawing the rest from reference TRBV5-1 and TRBJ1-1, the complete variable domain is KAGVTQTPRYLIKTRGQQVTLSCSPISGHRSVSWYQQTPGQGLQFLFEYFSETQRNKGNFPGRFSGRQFSNSRSEMNVSTLELGDSALYLCASSSTGTLNTEAFFGQGTRLTVV.

This clone was seen a single time. The chain recombines TRBV30 with TRBJ1-1; D is perhaps TRBD1 (6 bases). The germline gives CDR1 GTSNPN, CDR2 SVGIG (reference sequence). This CDR3 has 14 residues. V lost 0 bases to trimming and J lost 11 bases, with 19 bases between them. The CDR3: CAWSVRRDNGGAFF. Here the CDR3 DNA reads TGTGCCTGGAGTGTACGACGGGACAACGGAGGGGCTTTCTTT. Looking up the rest from reference TRBV30 and TRBJ1-1 gives the full variable domain: SQTIHQWPATLVQPVGSPLSLECTVEGTSNPNLYWYRQAAGRGLQLLFYSVGIGQISSEVPQNLSASRPQDRQFILSSKKLLLSDSGFYLCAWSVRRDNGGAFFGQGTRLTVV.

The rearrangement joins TRBV2 to TRBJ2-1; maybe TRBD1 (6 bases). The length of the CDR3 is 14 residues. The germline V gene encodes CDR1 SNHLY and CDR2 FYNNEI. Trimming removed 7 bases at V and 4 bases at J, with 14 bases between. The CDR3 here is CASMPPGHYNEQFF. Here the CDR3 DNA reads TGTGCCAGCATGCCACCGGGACATTACAATGAGCAGTTCTTC.

CDR3 sequence reads: CASSEYGGAATEAFF. Here the CDR3 DNA reads TGTGCCAGCAGTGAATATGGGGGCGCGGCCACTGAAGCTTTCTTT. The chain has TRBV6-1 and TRBJ1-1; tentative D call: TRBD1 (6 bases). The CDR3 extends over 15 amino acids. Trimming left V 2 bases short and J 4 bases short, with 14 bases between. Germline V lookup: CDR1 MNHNS, CDR2 SASEGT.

The rearrangement links TRBV2 to TRBJ2-3; D is possibly TRBD1 or TRBD2 (5 bases each). V was pared by 6 bases and J by 1 base, with 11 bases between. The CDR3 has 14 residues. Per the germline V gene, CDR1 is SNHLY and CDR2 is FYNNEI. CDR3 sequence reads: CASRRDPGTDTQYF. CDR3 nucleotides: TGTGCCAGCAGACGGGACCCAGGCACAGATACGCAGTATTTT.

This chain joins TRBV7-8 and TRBJ1-6; D not resolved. The CDR3 length is 17 residues. The V end was cut by 1 base, the J end by 4 bases, with 14 bases between. CDR1 and CDR2 (germline): SGHVS, FQNEAQ. The CDR3: CASSLVEGGGYNSPLHF. CDR3 sequence (DNA): TGTGCCAGCAGCTTAGTGGAGGGTGGTGGGTATAATTCACCCCTCCACTTT.

V is TRBV2 and J is TRBJ1-1; a possible D gene is TRBD1 (5 bases). Trimming took off 2 bases at V and 4 bases at J, with 8 bases between the two ends. This CDR3 has 13 residues. The V gene's germline CDR1 is SNHLY and CDR2 FYNNEI. The CDR3 nucleotides read TGTGCCAGCAGTGAACGGGGGGGCACTGAAGCTTTCTTT. Its translation is CASSERGGTEAFF.

The genes are TRBV2 and TRBJ2-5, with D unclear. V lost 5 bases, J lost 3 bases, and 10 bases lay in between. This CDR3 comprises 13 residues. The V gene's germline CDR1 is SNHLY and CDR2 FYNNEI. The CDR3 bases are TGTGCCAGCAGTCCAGTACTTGAAGAGACCCAGTACTTC. Amino acids: CASSPVLEETQYF.